Each of the 30 T cell receptor beta chains below was sequenced from the same sample in a study of T cells in tumors after PD-1 blockade. Measured with immunoSEQ multiplex PCR; TCRdb has only the in-frame clones, and not every one. This sample carries about 47,000 clones, around four fifths of them seen once, and the ten largest clones take 8% to 9.5%. The sample was PBMCs, taken before anti-PD-1 therapy. Every receptor here comes from a human donor with advanced basal cell or squamous cell carcinoma (not recorded which).

V usage is TRBV19 and J usage is TRBJ1-1; no firm D call. Trimming left V 5 bases short and J 0 bases short, with 10 bases between. This CDR3 contains 14 residues. The germline V gene has CDR1 LNHDA and CDR2 SQIVND (reference sequence). CDR3 DNA: TGTGCCAGTAGTCCCAGGTGGGTGAACACTGAAGCTTTCTTT. This codes for CASSPRWVNTEAFF.

This chain connects TRBV9 to TRBJ2-1; the match to TRBD2 covers 14 bases. Germline V gene sequence: CDR1 SGDLS, CDR2 YYNGEE. The CDR3 has 16 amino acids. V gave up 2 bases and J gave up 3 bases; unmatched junction bases: 1. The CDR3, as DNA: TGTGCCAGCAGCGTGACTAGCGGGAGGGTCTACAATGAGCAGTTCTTC. Its translation is CASSVTSGRVYNEQFF.

This chain uses TRBV5-1 with TRBJ2-7; the D gene could be TRBD1 or TRBD2 (5 bases each). The V end was cut by 3 bases, the J end by 2 bases, with 15 bases between. The germline gives CDR1 SGHRS, CDR2 YFSETQ. The CDR3 is made up of 15 amino acids. This CDR3 reads CASSYLGPQPYEQYF. The CDR3 bases are TGCGCCAGCAGCTACTTGGGACCACAACCCTACGAGCAGTACTTC. Full variable domain (missing parts from reference TRBV5-1 and TRBJ2-7): KAGVTQTPRYLIKTRGQQVTLSCSPISGHRSVSWYQQTPGQGLQFLFEYFSETQRNKGNFPGRFSGRQFSNSRSEMNVSTLELGDSALYLCASSYLGPQPYEQYFGPGTRLTVT.

The chain carries TRBV7-2 and TRBJ2-7; 13 bases are a match to TRBD2. J was trimmed by 2 bases and V by 1 base; bases with no gene match: 8. Germline values: CDR1 SGHTA, CDR2 FQGNSA. This CDR3 region has 18 residues. In DNA, the CDR3 is TGTGCCAGCAGCTTAGGGACTAGCGGGAGAACAACTCCCTACGAGCAGTACTTC. Translated: CASSLGTSGRTTPYEQYF.

The V call is TRBV6-5, the J call TRBJ2-1; maybe TRBD2 (6 bases). V was cut by 2 bases and J by 2 bases, with 10 bases left in between. Germline CDR1 is MNHEY and CDR2 is SVGAGI. The CDR3 is made up of 15 amino acids. CDR3 in amino acids: CASSYTGDPYNEQFF. As DNA, the CDR3 is TGTGCCAGCAGTTACACGGGAGACCCCTACAATGAGCAGTTCTTC.

This clone has only one observation. V is TRBV11-3 and J is TRBJ2-3, with a possible D match to TRBD2 (6 bases). CDR1 is SGHNT, CDR2 YENEEA, per germline. The CDR3 sequence is 14 residues long. Trimming stripped 3 bases from V and 2 bases from J, with 9 bases between. The CDR3, as DNA: TGTGCCAGCAGCTTCGGAGGGGACACAGATACGCAGTATTTT. Translating it yields CASSFGGDTDTQYF.

The chain has TRBV5-1 and TRBJ2-1; 14 bases fit TRBD2. Per the germline V gene, CDR1 is SGHRS and CDR2 is YFSETQ. V trimming: 4 bases; J trimming: 9 bases; junction bases outside the gene matches: 9. This CDR3 has 16 residues. The CDR3 loop reads CASSPGLAGVGGEQFF. The CDR3 DNA follows: TGCGCCAGCAGCCCGGGACTAGCGGGAGTTGGGGGTGAGCAGTTCTTC. Drawing the rest from reference TRBV5-1 and TRBJ2-1, the complete variable domain is KAGVTQTPRYLIKTRGQQVTLSCSPISGHRSVSWYQQTPGQGLQFLFEYFSETQRNKGNFPGRFSGRQFSNSRSEMNVSTLELGDSALYLCASSPGLAGVGGEQFFGPGTRLTVL.

The chain employs TRBV7-9 and TRBJ2-5; D is unclear. The CDR3 runs 10 residues. V lost 10 bases and J 5 bases, leaving 8 bases between the germline ends. From germline, CDR1 is SEHNR and CDR2 FQNEAQ (reference sequence). CDR3 DNA sequence: TGTGCCAACGGAGAGGAGACCCAGTACTTC. Translating gives CANGEETQYF.

This rearrangement joins TRBV5-4 to TRBJ2-3; D may be TRBD1 (5 bases). The CDR3 covers 15 residues. Deletions cut 5 bases from V and 6 bases from J, with 19 bases between. In germline, CDR1 is SGHNT, CDR2 YYREEE (reference sequence). DNA of the CDR3: TGTGCCAGCAGTGACCCGGACACCTTGTGGGATACGCAGTATTTT. Translation: CASSDPDTLWDTQYF.

This clone was seen a handful of times. The rearrangement joins TRBV5-1 to TRBJ2-3; unclear D gene. V gave up 4 bases and J gave up 3 bases, with 9 bases separating them. The germline V gene encodes CDR1 SGHRS and CDR2 YFSETQ. The CDR3 sequence is 13 residues long. The CDR3, as DNA: TGCGCCAGCAGCACCCGGGTAACAGATACGCAGTATTTT. Its translation is CASSTRVTDTQYF.

The V and J genes are TRBV11-3 and TRBJ2-7, with TRBD2 as a possible D gene (6 bases). Germline V lookup: CDR1 SGHNT, CDR2 YENEEA. With 1 base removed from V and 5 bases from J, the gap between germline ends came to 12 bases. The CDR3 is made up of 14 amino acids. CDR3 amino acids: CASSLARRGHEQYF. CDR3 nucleotide sequence: TGTGCCAGCAGCTTAGCCCGGAGGGGCCACGAGCAGTACTTC.

This clone appeared a few times. The chain combines TRBV15 with TRBJ2-4, with TRBD1 identical over 8 bases. CDR1 and CDR2 from the germline V gene are LNHNV and YYDKDF (reference sequence). This CDR3 comprises 15 residues. V shed 1 base, J shed 4 bases, and the junction held 3 bases outside the gene matches. The CDR3 coding sequence is TGTGCCACCAGCAGAGGACAGGGGATTAAAAACATTCAGTACTTC. It yields the protein CATSRGQGIKNIQYF.

The chain employs TRBV6-5 and TRBJ2-7; tentatively, D is TRBD1 (5 bases). The length of the CDR3 is 15 residues. CDR1 is MNHEY, CDR2 SVGAGI, per germline. The V and J ends lost 6 bases and 2 bases respectively, with 17 bases between them. This CDR3 reads CASRQENGRAYEQYF. DNA of the CDR3: TGTGCCAGCAGACAGGAAAACGGACGGGCCTACGAGCAGTACTTC.

This clone was counted once. V gene TRBV27 combines with J gene TRBJ1-6, with 9 positions matching TRBD1. The V and J ends lost 6 bases and 7 bases, in that order; junction bases with no gene match: 4. The CDR3 covers 14 residues. Germline lookup yields CDR1 MNHEY and CDR2 SMNVEV (reference sequence). CDR3 in DNA: TGTGCCAGCAGGGGGACAGGGTACAATTCACCCCTCCACTTT. Protein product: CASRGTGYNSPLHF.

The rearrangement links TRBV28 to TRBJ2-7, with D perhaps matching TRBD1 (5 bases). This CDR3 spans 14 amino acids. Germline V gene lookup returns CDR1 MDHEN and CDR2 SYDVKM. Trimming removed 2 bases from V and 0 bases from J, with 8 bases in between. CDR3 region: CASSLQGDSYEQYF. The CDR3 DNA follows: TGTGCCAGCAGTTTACAGGGCGACTCCTACGAGCAGTACTTC.

CDR3 coding DNA: TGCAGTGCTAGTCCCCTAGCGGGGGGGACCAATGAGCAGTTCTTC. Residues: CSASPLAGGTNEQFF. V gene TRBV20-1 combines with J gene TRBJ2-1; 12 nucleotides agree with TRBD2. Per germline, CDR1 DFQATT and CDR2 SNEGSKA (reference sequence). Trimming took 3 bases from V and 6 from J; bases not matched to a gene: 6. The CDR3 has 15 residues.

The genes are TRBV6-5 and TRBJ1-6; no clear D. Germline-derived CDR1 and CDR2 are MNHEY and SVGAGI. This CDR3 has 13 residues. Trimming took off 7 bases at V and 7 bases at J, with 11 bases between the two ends. CDR3 protein: CASTPGPNSPLHF. The CDR3 DNA reads TGTGCCAGCACCCCGGGCCCCAATTCACCCCTCCACTTT.

CDR3 region: CASSLEGRDTNQPQHF. Here the CDR3 DNA reads TGCGCCAGCAGCTTGGAGGGGCGGGACACCAATCAGCCCCAGCATTTT. J is TRBJ1-5 and V is TRBV5-1; tentatively, D is TRBD1 (6 bases). The CDR3 consists of 16 residues. V lost 0 bases and J lost 3, with 13 bases in between. The germline V gene encodes CDR1 SGHRS and CDR2 YFSETQ.

The CDR3 protein is CASSLAAGWYEQYF. CDR3 DNA: TGTGCCAGCAGCTTAGCGGCAGGGTGGTACGAGCAGTACTTC. The chain has TRBV7-6 and TRBJ2-7, with D perhaps matching TRBD1 (5 bases). CDR3 length equals 14 residues. V lost 0 bases and J 4 bases, leaving 10 bases between the germline ends. Germline assignment: CDR1 SGHVS and CDR2 FNYEAQ.

The chain joins TRBV3-1 (or the pseudogene TRBV3-2) to TRBJ1-3; no clear D gene. CDR1 is LGHDT and CDR2 is YNNKEL in the germline V gene (reference sequence). The CDR3 has 14 amino acids. Trimming stripped 0 bases from V and 8 bases from J, with 11 bases between. The DNA for the CDR3 is TGTGCCAGCAGCCAAGATTCAGCGAGGTACACCATATATTTT. Its translation is CASSQDSARYTIYF.

This clone came up once. The V gene is TRBV3-1 (or the pseudogene TRBV3-2), the J gene TRBJ1-3; tentative D call: TRBD1 (5 bases). This CDR3 spans 16 amino acids. Trimming shortened V by 2 bases and J by 2 bases, and 13 bases separated the two germline ends. CDR1 and CDR2 from the germline V gene are LGHDT and YNNKEL (reference sequence). CDR3 sequence: CASSQNRIGTGNTIYF. DNA for the CDR3: TGTGCCAGCAGCCAAAACAGGATAGGGACTGGAAACACCATATATTTT.

CDR3 coding DNA: TGTGCCAGTAGTTCAGGACTAGCGGGTCCAATGTATGAGCAGTTCTTC. It yields the protein CASSSGLAGPMYEQFF. The V and J genes are TRBV19 and TRBJ2-1; TRBD2 matches at 11 bases. Germline V gene lookup returns CDR1 LNHDA and CDR2 SQIVND (reference sequence). V was pared by 5 bases and J by 8 bases, with 11 bases of the junction left unmatched. The CDR3 contains 16 residues.

The chain employs TRBV7-9 and TRBJ2-1, with 12 bases that match TRBD2. V lost 1 base and J lost 7; bases outside the gene matches: 8. Germline-derived CDR1 and CDR2 are SEHNR and FQNEAQ (reference sequence). This CDR3 comprises 17 residues. Here the CDR3 reads CASSLDASGGARNEQFF. As DNA, the CDR3 is TGTGCCAGCAGCTTAGATGCTAGCGGGGGGGCCAGAAATGAGCAGTTCTTC.

This rearrangement joins TRBV6-2 or TRBV6-3 to TRBJ2-6, with D perhaps matching TRBD1 (5 bases). Germline V gene lookup returns CDR1 MNHEY and CDR2 SVGEGT. The length of the CDR3 is 14 residues. Between the trimmed V and J ends, which lost 5 bases and 4 bases, there was a span of 9 bases. The CDR3 is CASSLRVGANVLTF. The CDR3 DNA reads as TGTGCCAGCAGTCTCAGGGTCGGGGCCAACGTCCTGACTTTC.

This rearrangement joins TRBV2 to TRBJ2-3; 8 bases are a match to TRBD2. V shed 0 bases and J 4 bases; nucleotides not matched to a gene: 3. This CDR3 contains 15 residues. Germline V gene data show CDR1 as SNHLY and CDR2 as FYNNEI. The CDR3 loop is CASSEAVAGSDTQYF. CDR3 nucleotide sequence: TGTGCCAGCAGTGAAGCGGTAGCGGGGTCAGATACGCAGTATTTT.

This sequence joins TRBV7-6 and TRBJ2-1; 7 bases match TRBD1. CDR1 and CDR2 from the germline V gene are SGHVS and FNYEAQ. The CDR3 is made up of 14 amino acids. V shed 5 bases and J 7 bases; nucleotides not matched to a gene: 8. The CDR3 is CASSTPTGSNEQFF. CDR3 nucleotide sequence: TGTGCCAGCAGCACTCCGACAGGGAGTAATGAGCAGTTCTTC.

This chain connects TRBV5-1 to TRBJ2-1; D may be TRBD1 or TRBD2 (5 bases each). Germline values: CDR1 SGHRS, CDR2 YFSETQ. Between the trimmed V and J ends, which lost 4 bases and 6 bases, there was a span of 20 bases. The CDR3 length is 16 residues. The CDR3 DNA follows: TGCGCCAGCAGCAGTAATCCGGGCCCAGGGACCAATGAGCAGTTCTTC. Translation: CASSSNPGPGTNEQFF. Drawing the rest from reference TRBV5-1 and TRBJ2-1, the complete variable domain is KAGVTQTPRYLIKTRGQQVTLSCSPISGHRSVSWYQQTPGQGLQFLFEYFSETQRNKGNFPGRFSGRQFSNSRSEMNVSTLELGDSALYLCASSSNPGPGTNEQFFGPGTRLTVL.

The chain combines TRBV9 with TRBJ1-1; TRBD1 might be the D (6 bases). Germline loops: CDR1 SGDLS, CDR2 YYNGEE. The CDR3 runs 15 residues. Trimming shortened V by 4 bases and J by 1 base, and 14 bases separated the two germline ends. CDR3 sequence: CASSPEGGGNTEAFF. CDR3 DNA sequence: TGTGCCAGCAGCCCCGAGGGAGGGGGGAACACTGAAGCTTTCTTT.

The rearrangement uses TRBV19 and TRBJ2-7; 11 bases align to TRBD1. Germline trimming cut 1 base from V and 4 bases from J; bases unmatched to any gene: 3. The CDR3 spans 15 residues. Germline V lookup: CDR1 LNHDA, CDR2 SQIVND (reference sequence). CDR3 protein: CASSIAGTGGYEQYF. The CDR3 bases are TGTGCCAGTAGTATAGCCGGGACAGGGGGATACGAGCAGTACTTC.

The chain recombines TRBV12-3 or TRBV12-4 with TRBJ1-2; a weak D match, TRBD1 (5 bases). Trimming stripped 1 base from V and 3 bases from J, with 6 bases between. The CDR3 length is 13 residues. CDR3 sequence reads: CASSLGQYYGYTF. CDR3 DNA sequence: TGTGCCAGCAGTTTAGGACAGTACTATGGCTACACCTTC.